Below, 2 T cell receptor beta chains from the same sample are listed, as sequenced in a study of blood T cell repertoires in COVID-19. The method was immunoSEQ multiplex PCR; TCRdb's version includes in-frame clones alone and lacks a portion of them. The data contain about 400,000 clones, 88% of them singletons. Specimen: PBMCs or T cells enriched from blood (not recorded which). The receptors shown here come from a middle-aged woman with acute COVID-19.

This clone showed up just once. The chain employs TRBV5-1 and TRBJ1-1; 8 nucleotides align to TRBD1. The CDR3 runs 15 residues. In germline, CDR1 is SGHRS, CDR2 YFSETQ. J lost 1 base, V lost 2 bases, and 4 bases had no gene match. Written as DNA, the CDR3 is TGCGCCAGCAGCTTTCGGACAGGGCAGAACACTGAAGCTTTCTTT. Translation: CASSFRTGQNTEAFF.

A single count supports this clone. The V and J genes are TRBV5-1 and TRBJ2-3, with 9 bases lining up with TRBD2. CDR1 is SGHRS, CDR2 YFSETQ, per germline. J gave up 4 bases and V 7 bases, and 10 bases lay outside the gene matches. The CDR3 has 15 residues. In nucleotides, the CDR3 is TGCGCCAGCGCGCCTCGGCGGGGGGGTGCAGATACGCAGTATTTT. Translating it yields CASAPRRGGADTQYF.